The following is a T cell receptor (beta chain) sequence with its context. This clone was observed a handful of times. What this receptor recognizes is not known. Qualities for individual bases were not recorded, and no much larger clone is one base off. TCRbeta CDR3 regions were amplified from genomic DNA using the immunoSEQ Assay, a bias-controlled multiplex PCR. The original pipeline was this. Within the assay, amplification of reference gene primers was used to estimate how many nucleated cells each sample contained. To quantify the absolute abundance of each unique TCRbeta CDR3 rearrangement, sequence reads were collapsed and filtered. For each sample, productive Simpson clonality was calculated as the square root of Simpson's diversity index over productive rearrangements. Drawn from immuneACCESS, this table holds only the in-frame rearrangements with V and J called that TCRdb kept. Clones are partly lost; checked studies trace under half to an unresolved V gene and leave the rest unexplained. The V and J calls and clone size come from that table; D and trimming were worked out from the DNA. The sample profile shows 60,000 to 85,000 clones; approximately 80% of them were found once. The biggest ten clones account for approximately 12% of the sample.

Collaborating institutions collected whole blood in K2EDTA tubes following their own protocols. Collaborator samples were shipped for TCRbeta analysis as frozen whole blood, isolated PBMCs, or DNA extracted from either sample type. These data originate in a study of blood T cell repertoires in COVID-19 (dated by TCRdb to the early 2020s). Context from the whole study: Collaborator samples came from the United States, Italy and Spain and covered acute and convalescent phases of COVID-19. Samples came from the ongoing ImmuneRACE study (first 160 participants) plus 1,254 subjects from 6 global collaborators. The repertoires were released in a freely available public database intended as a resource for research on the immune response to SARS-CoV-2. Subjects who had been exposed to COVID-19, were actively infected with it, or had recovered from it provided the deeply sampled blood TCRbeta repertoires that made up the dataset. HLA class I and class II types, where available, came from metadata supplied by the sample provider rather than from assay-based typing. The sample metadata nearly always contained a de-identified subject ID, COVID-19 status, age in years and sex. The prospective study material was composed of cDNA or gDNA derived from T cells, B-cell-depleted T cells, or PBMCs.

The paper's findings and limits, for the study overall: Clinical and demographic metadata were provided uncurated, with the amount varying by source and participant.

The specimen sequenced was peripheral blood. This receptor was obtained from a human donor in a cohort sampled during active COVID-19.

The CDR3 has the sequence CASSQSGSSGNTIYF. The DNA reads as follows: TGTGCCAGCAGCCAAAGCGGCAGCTCTGGAAACACCATATATTTT. In this chain, TRBV3-1 (or the pseudogene TRBV3-2) is recombined with TRBJ1-3; too little of a D gene remains to name it. From cysteine to phenylalanine, the CDR3 is 15 amino acids long. The retained sequence is limited to the CDR3, 45 bases, with the frame set at the first base. CDR1 LGHDT and CDR2 YNNKEL were looked up in the germline V gene (reference sequence). Trimming removed 2 bases from V and 0 bases from J, leaving 8 bases between the germline ends.